This T cell receptor beta chain was identified during a study of response to subunit inactivated influenza vaccine. TCRdb reanalysed the RT-PCR reads using MiXCR and keeps one entry per CDR3 protein. Found here are about 540,000 distinct CDR3 sequences, approximately 24% of them singletons; the top ten hold 2.5% to 3%. The sample was also linked to a second study, of T cells expressing NK-cell markers. That study reports: 5'RACE template switching with UMIs generated TCR beta cDNA.

The sequence was collected from a man aged 45 to 65 who received an inactivated influenza vaccine. The input for sequencing was CD4+ T cells sorted from PBMCs, taken roughly 13 days after vaccination.

This CDR3 reads CASSYNPGTSGSLYEQYF. DNA for the CDR3: TGTGCCAGCAGTTACAACCCCGGGACTAGCGGGAGTTTGTACGAGCAGTACTTC. V is TRBV6-2 or TRBV6-3 and J is TRBJ2-7, with 14 bases aligning to TRBD2. This CDR3 region has 18 residues. J lost 4 bases, V lost 2 bases, and 10 bases had no gene match. In germline, CDR1 is MNHEY, CDR2 SVGEGT.